The sequence of this T cell receptor beta chain was determined in a study of control samples from healthy donors and cancer patients. Measured with immunoSEQ multiplex PCR; TCRdb has only the in-frame clones, and not every one. The data show 150,000 or so clones, with around 90% seen just once and about 0.64% held by the top ten. This CDR3 has 19 amino acids. V shed 3 bases and J shed 6 bases, with 27 bases lying between them. Germline CDR1 is LNHDA and CDR2 is SQIVND (reference sequence). Material for sequencing was blood. The chain is built from TRBV19 and TRBJ1-5; no clear D gene. This receptor was taken from a woman in her twenties or thirties in good health. The CDR3 DNA reads TGTGCCAGTAGTATTAATTCCCTACAATCCTCGTCGGATGGTCAGCCCCAGCATTTT. Amino acids: CASSINSLQSSSDGQPQHF.